This is a list of T cell receptor beta chains from one sample in a study of blood T cell repertoires in COVID-19. The protocol was immunoSEQ multiplex PCR, while the TCRdb copy is restricted to in-frame clones and leaves out a portion. The sample gives roughly 150,000 clones, around 80% of which show up once; roughly 19% is in the top ten. Material: peripheral blood. These receptors were obtained from a woman aged 70-85 years who had recovered from COVID-19. CDR3s include the opening cysteine and the closing phenylalanine or tryptophan. D genes are given only for firm matches. Clone size is given for some rows only: seen once, a few or many times, or a class if the clone is expanded.

>TRBJ1-2|-|TRBV11-2|TRBD1
TGTGCCAGCAGCTTTTCAGGGGGGAACTATGGCTACACCTTC
CASSFSGGNYGYTF
>TRBJ1-1|-|TRBV12-3/TRBV12-4|-
TGTGCCACCATGGGGCCCAAAGGGGCTTTCTTT
CATMGPKGAFF
>TRBJ1-1|-|TRBV2|-
TGTGCCAGCGGAGCGCAACAGGGCGCTGAAGCTTTCTTT
CASGAQQGAEAFF
>TRBJ2-7|-|TRBV19|-
TGTGCCAGTAGTATGGTTAGAGGGAGCTCCTACGAGCAGTACTTC
CASSMVRGSSYEQYF
>TRBJ1-2|-|TRBV18|TRBD1
TGTGCCAGCTCACGGGACAGCCGGAACTATGGCTACACCTTC
CASSRDSRNYGYTF
>TRBJ2-6|-|TRBV13|TRBD1
TGTGCCAGCAGCAAAACAGGGGCCGGGGCCAACGTCCTGACTTTC
CASSKTGAGANVLTF
>TRBJ1-1|many|TRBV5-1|-
TGCGCCAGCAGGGGGGGTGCATCGGACACTGAAGCTTTCTTT
CASRGGASDTEAFF
>TRBJ2-4|-|TRBV5-4|TRBD1
TGTGCCAGCAGACCGAGACAGGGGAACATTCAGTACTTC
CASRPRQGNIQYF
>TRBJ2-7|-|TRBV10-1|TRBD2
TGCGCCAGCAGTGAGTGGGGACTAGCGGGAGTGTGCGAGCAGTACTTC
CASSEWGLAGVCEQYF
>TRBJ2-1|-|TRBV18|-
TGTGCCAGCTCACCCTCAGCCGGGGTAGACTCCTACAATGAGCAGTTCTTC
CASSPSAGVDSYNEQFF
>TRBJ1-2|-|TRBV30|-
TGTGCCTGGAGTTTGGCGACCTCACGGGTATGGGGCTACACCTTC
CAWSLATSRVWGYTF
>TRBJ1-2|-|TRBV7-2|-
TGTGCCAGCAGCCCCAGGGGCCTTACTAACTATGGCTACACCTTC
CASSPRGLTNYGYTF
>TRBJ2-7|once|TRBV7-2|-
TGTGCCAGCAGCTTAGAGGGCAGGGTGAGTGAGCAGTACTTC
CASSLEGRVSEQYF
>TRBJ1-2|-|TRBV5-1|-
TGCGCCAGCAGCTTGGGGCGGACAGAAGGCGGCTACACCTTC
CASSLGRTEGGYTF
>TRBJ2-1|-|TRBV14|-
TGTGCCAGCAGCCCCGTCCCCTTTAATGAGCAGTTCTTC
CASSPVPFNEQFF
>TRBJ1-1|-|TRBV24-1|TRBD1
TGTGCCACCAGTGACCGTCTCCGGGACAGGGGGCGCCTCGGTCCGGGGAACACTGAAGCTTTCTTT
CATSDRLRDRGRLGPGNTEAFF
>TRBJ1-1|-|TRBV7-9|-
TGTGCCAGCAGCTTTGCGCCCGTGGAAGCTTTCTTT
CASSFAPVEAFF
>TRBJ2-5|-|TRBV3-1/TRBV3-2|TRBD2
TGTGCCAGCACAATACACGGGACTAGTGGAGAAGAGACCCAGTACTTC
CASTIHGTSGEETQYF
>TRBJ2-7|-|TRBV3-1/TRBV3-2|TRBD1
TGTGCCAGTACGGACAGGGGGCAGCTCGAGCAGTACTTC
CASTDRGQLEQYF
>TRBJ2-5|-|TRBV7-9|TRBD2
TGTGCCAGCAGCTTAGGGGCTAGCGGGGGGACCCAGTACTTC
CASSLGASGGTQYF
>TRBJ2-1|once|TRBV5-4|TRBD1
TGTGCCAGCAGCCAAAAACAGGGGGACAATGAGCAGTTCTTC
CASSQKQGDNEQFF
>TRBJ2-2|-|TRBV30|TRBD2
TGTGCCTGGCACCTAGCGGGAGCCGGGGAGCTGTTTTTT
CAWHLAGAGELFF
>TRBJ1-5|-|TRBV7-9|-
TGTGCCAGCAGCCAAATGAGTCAGCCCCAGCATTTT
CASSQMSQPQHF
>TRBJ1-4|-|TRBV19|TRBD1
TGTGCCAGTAGTACCGCCCCCACAGGGGTCAATGAAAAACTGTTTTTT
CASSTAPTGVNEKLFF
>TRBJ2-1|-|TRBV5-8|-
TGTGCCAGCAGCTTGGGGTATCAGGACAATGAGCAGTTCTTC
CASSLGYQDNEQFF
>TRBJ1-1|-|TRBV3-1/TRBV3-2|TRBD1
TGTGCCAGCAGCCAAGGCCGTGGGACAGGGTTTTTC
CASSQGRGTGFF
>TRBJ2-1|-|TRBV20-1|-
TGCAGTGCTAGTGGGGGCGGAGCCTACAATGAGCAGTTCTTC
CSASGGGAYNEQFF
>TRBJ2-3|-|TRBV6-2/TRBV6-3|-
TGTGCCAGCAGTTACGTTTCGGGCACAGATACGCAGTATTTT
CASSYVSGTDTQYF
>TRBJ2-7|-|TRBV6-6|-
TGTGCCAGCAGTTACTCTCGGGGGGCGTCCTACGAGCAGTACTTC
CASSYSRGASYEQYF
>TRBJ1-6|-|TRBV20-1|-
TGCAGTGCTAGAGATGGCCTCCCCCTCCACTTT
CSARDGLPLHF
>TRBJ2-1|-|TRBV9|-
TGTGCCAGCAGCGTAGGGGTTAGGGCCGCTGGGGCTGAGCAGTTCTTC
CASSVGVRAAGAEQFF
>TRBJ2-3|-|TRBV20-1|-
TGCAGTGCTAGCCGGAGGGATACGCAGTATTTT
CSASRRDTQYF
>TRBJ2-5|-|TRBV6-5|-
TGTGCCAGCAGTTACTCGGAGGGATTTGAGACCCAGTACTTC
CASSYSEGFETQYF
>TRBJ1-5|once|TRBV2|TRBD1
TGTGCCAGCGACGGGACAGGGAAGCCCCAGCATTTT
CASDGTGKPQHF
>TRBJ2-5|-|TRBV7-7|-
TGTGCCAGCAGCTTAAGCCCGGGAGAGGGCGAGACCCAGTACTTC
CASSLSPGEGETQYF
>TRBJ1-2|-|TRBV27|-
TGTGCCAGCAGTCTACGCGGGACGGACATACTAGGCTATGGCTACACCTTC
CASSLRGTDILGYGYTF
>TRBJ1-5|few|TRBV29-1|-
TGCAGCGCCAAAACAGGGTGGGGAGGCAATCAGCCCCAGCATTTT
CSAKTGWGGNQPQHF